Listed below are T cell receptor beta chains from one sample, sequenced in a study of human versus mouse CDR3 diversity and MHC coevolution. The table came from immunoSEQ multiplex PCR; TCRdb's copy has only in-frame clones and leaves some out. The sample contains around 77,000 clones, around 90% of which appear only once. Material for sequencing was naive CD4+ T cells from blood. All receptors come from a person aged 25 to 69 in good health. Each CDR3 is given with its conserved first and last residue. D genes are given only for firm matches. The size entry is marked missing in some rows and otherwise reads once, few, many or a size class.

clone_size d_call j_call v_call cdr3_nt cdr3_aa
few TRBD1 TRBJ1-5 TRBV28 TGTGCCAGCAGTGGGACAGCCAATCAGCCCCAGCATTTT CASSGTANQPQHF
NA TRBD2 TRBJ2-7 TRBV30 TGTGCCTGGTCTACTAGCGGGTTGTTTTACGAGCAGTACTTC CAWSTSGLFYEQYF
NA NA TRBJ2-1 TRBV6-1 TGTGCCAGCAGTGAGCTGAACACAGGAAACCAGTTCTTC CASSELNTGNQFF
NA TRBD1 TRBJ2-7 TRBV7-9 TGTGCCAGCAGCTTACATTCGGGACAGACAATCTACGAGCAGTACTTC CASSLHSGQTIYEQYF
NA NA TRBJ1-1 TRBV7-9 TGTGCCAGCAGCCCCCCCTCGAACACTGAAGCTTTCTTT CASSPPSNTEAFF
once TRBD2 TRBJ2-3 TRBV19 TGTGCCACAGCCGGCGGACTAGCGAGCACAGATACGCAGTATTTT CATAGGLASTDTQYF
NA NA TRBJ1-5 TRBV6-1 TGTGCCAGCAGTCCCCTGGGTCCTCCTAGCCCCCAGCATTTT CASSPLGPPSPQHF
NA TRBD1 TRBJ1-1 TRBV6-1 TGTGCCAGCAGTGTCTCTGACAGGGGTGTTGGAGCTTTCTTT CASSVSDRGVGAFF
NA TRBD2 TRBJ2-7 TRBV7-2 TGTGCCAGCAGGCAACTTCCAGCGGGGGAGCGCGAGCAGTACTTC CASRQLPAGEREQYF
NA TRBD2 TRBJ2-2 TRBV6-1 TGTGCCAGCAGTGAACCGAGCGGGACTAACACCGGGGAGCTGTTTTTT CASSEPSGTNTGELFF